Sequencing of this T cell receptor (beta chain) was carried out in a study of T cell responses to AZD1222 COVID-19 vaccine. Study as a whole: Second-dose intervals near 4 or 12 weeks were combined.

General study results and limits: Reportedly, nearly half of unique spike TCRs recognized epitopes outside B.1.351/B.1.1.7 mutations. Donors were largely white British and mainly female; clonal diversity was possibly underestimated. Seropositivity was recorded at baseline in only a handful of AZD1222 recipients.

Germline V CDR1 and CDR2: GTSNPN, SVGIG (reference sequence). Trimming cost V 5 bases and J 4 bases; bases outside gene matches: 12. This CDR3 is 16 amino acids long. Data came from immunoSEQ multiplex PCR; TCRdb stores just in-frame clones and leaves some out. The profile shows about 76,000 clones, over 85% of them singletons. Note on this clone: Its specificity is not known.

Sample: peripheral blood, taken on day 0 of AZD1222 vaccination. This receptor was obtained from an adult in good health. The chain carries TRBV30 and TRBJ1-3, with TRBD1 matching over 9 bases. The CDR3 nucleotides are TGTGCCTGGTGCATACCGAGGGGGACAGGGGGAAACACCATATATTTT. It specifies CAWCIPRGTGGNTIYF. Full variable domain (rest looked up from reference TRBV30 and TRBJ1-3): SQTIHQWPATLVQPVGSPLSLECTVEGTSNPNLYWYRQAAGRGLQLLFYSVGIGQISSEVPQNLSASRPQDRQFILSSKKLLLSDSGFYLCAWCIPRGTGGNTIYFGEGSWLTVV.